This T cell receptor (beta chain) was identified during a study of Ad26.COV2.S vaccination and SARS-CoV-2 variants. Across the whole study: The trial was COV1001 and the donor's arm was Ad26.COV2.S. Each vaccinee took Ad26.COV2.S intramuscularly, once or twice 56 days apart. Study observations and caveats: In vaccinated individuals, spike-specific CD8+ and CD4+ T cell responses reportedly displayed substantial breadth. Analyses of TCR breadth and depth may have underestimated total T cell responses.

As for this clone: As yet, its antigen is unknown.

With 5 bases removed from V and 3 bases from J, the gap between germline ends came to 5 bases. Germline assignment: CDR1 SNHLY and CDR2 FYNNEI. This CDR3 comprises 11 residues. Regarding treatment: some 20 received Ad26.COV2.S at low or high dose, single or two shots; roughly five received placebo; per-sample allocation not given. Material that was analyzed had been drawn on day 63 after the first vaccine or placebo injection. Only in-frame clones appear in the TCRdb table, and some are missing; sequencing was by immunoSEQ multiplex PCR. The table has about 420,000 clones, roughly 90% seen once. The chain recombines TRBV2 with TRBJ2-7; D remains unclear. The TCR sequence derives from a person aged 18-65 years who received the Ad26.COV2.S COVID-19 vaccine or a placebo. The starting material was peripheral blood, obtained in a trial of Ad26.COV2.S vaccine versus placebo. In nucleotides, the CDR3 is TGTGCCAGCAGTTACAGCTACGAGCAGTACTTC. Translation: CASSYSYEQYF.